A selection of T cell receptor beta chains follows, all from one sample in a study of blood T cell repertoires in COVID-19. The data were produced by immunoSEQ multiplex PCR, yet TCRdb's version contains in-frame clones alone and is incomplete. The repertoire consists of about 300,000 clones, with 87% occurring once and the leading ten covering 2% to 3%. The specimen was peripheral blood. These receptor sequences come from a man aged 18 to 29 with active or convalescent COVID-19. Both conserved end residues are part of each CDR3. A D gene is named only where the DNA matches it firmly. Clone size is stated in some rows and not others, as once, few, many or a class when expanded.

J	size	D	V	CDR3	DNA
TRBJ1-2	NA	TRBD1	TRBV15	CATSRAGTGIFYGYTF	TGTGCCACCAGCAGAGCCGGGACAGGGATATTCTATGGCTACACCTTC
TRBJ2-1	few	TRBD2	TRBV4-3	CASSQDGTSGGNEQFF	TGCGCCAGCAGCCAAGACGGGACTAGCGGGGGAAATGAGCAGTTCTTC
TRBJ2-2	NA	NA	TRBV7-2	CASSLAFGGSTGELFF	TGTGCCAGCAGCTTAGCGTTTGGAGGTTCCACCGGGGAGCTGTTTTTT
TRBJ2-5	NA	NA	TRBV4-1	CASSQGPGVGETQYF	TGCGCCAGCAGCCAAGGCCCAGGGGTGGGTGAGACCCAGTACTTC
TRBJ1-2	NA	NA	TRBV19	CASSIPGFAWGYTF	TGTGCCAGTAGTATCCCCGGTTTTGCTTGGGGCTACACCTTC
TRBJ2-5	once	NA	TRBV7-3	CASSRRLQETQYF	TGTGCCAGCAGCCGACGACTCCAAGAGACCCAGTACTTC
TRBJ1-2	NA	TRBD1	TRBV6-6	CASSLSGGSYGYTF	TGTGCCAGCAGCTTATCAGGGGGTTCGTATGGCTACACCTTC
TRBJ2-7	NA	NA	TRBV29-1	CSVEGDFPSYEQYF	TGCAGCGTTGAGGGGGACTTTCCCTCCTACGAGCAGTACTTC
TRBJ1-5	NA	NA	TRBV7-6	CASSLDTGLGRPQHF	TGTGCCAGCAGCTTAGATACAGGGTTGGGTAGGCCCCAGCATTTT
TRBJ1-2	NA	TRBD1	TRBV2	CASTVDQGANYGYTF	TGTGCCAGCACCGTGGATCAGGGGGCTAACTATGGCTACACCTTC
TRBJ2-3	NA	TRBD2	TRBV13	CASSKTSGSLTDTQYF	TGTGCCAGCAGCAAAACTAGCGGGAGTTTAACAGATACGCAGTATTTT
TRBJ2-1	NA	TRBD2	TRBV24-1	CATSDLPSGPNEQFF	TGTGCCACCAGTGATCTGCCTAGCGGCCCTAATGAGCAGTTCTTC
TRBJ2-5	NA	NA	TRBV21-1	CASSNSPAGGLETQYF	TGTGCCAGCAGCAATAGCCCAGCGGGGGGGCTTGAGACCCAGTACTTC
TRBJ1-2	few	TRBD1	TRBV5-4	CASSPDRVAGYTF	TGTGCCAGCAGCCCCGACAGGGTGGCAGGCTACACCTTC
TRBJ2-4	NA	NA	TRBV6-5	CASSYRRGQNIQYF	TGTGCCAGCAGTTATCGGCGGGGCCAAAACATTCAGTACTTC
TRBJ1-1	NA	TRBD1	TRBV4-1	CASSQTPGQGASGTEAFF	TGCGCCAGCAGCCAAACCCCGGGACAGGGGGCCTCGGGAACTGAAGCTTTCTTT
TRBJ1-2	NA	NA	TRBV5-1	CASSRSRDTYGYTF	TGCGCCAGCAGCCGAAGCCGGGACACCTATGGCTACACCTTC
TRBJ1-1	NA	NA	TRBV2	CASSEAADNLMNTEAFF	TGTGCCAGCAGTGAAGCCGCAGACAACCTAATGAACACTGAAGCTTTCTTT
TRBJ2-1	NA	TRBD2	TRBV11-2	CASSSQSGGATPHNEQFF	TGTGCCAGCAGCTCCCAATCGGGGGGGGCTACCCCTCACAATGAGCAGTTCTTC
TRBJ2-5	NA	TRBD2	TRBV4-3	CASSPSGGASETQYF	TGCGCCAGCAGCCCAAGCGGGGGGGCCTCAGAGACCCAGTACTTC
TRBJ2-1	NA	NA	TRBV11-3	CASSLGPDEQFF	TGTGCCAGCAGCTTAGGTCCCGATGAGCAGTTCTTC
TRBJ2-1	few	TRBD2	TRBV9	CASSVGSMGLYNEQFF	TGTGCCAGCAGCGTAGGGTCGATGGGACTATACAATGAGCAGTTCTTC
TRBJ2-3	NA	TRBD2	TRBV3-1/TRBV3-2	CASSQVRRTSGSPQYF	TGTGCCAGCAGCCAAGTGAGACGGACTAGCGGCTCGCCCCAGTATTTT
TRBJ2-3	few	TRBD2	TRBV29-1	CSVVGVAGWKDTQYF	TGCAGCGTTGTTGGGGTAGCGGGATGGAAAGATACGCAGTATTTT
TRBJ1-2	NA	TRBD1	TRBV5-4	CASSVQQGAFGYTF	TGTGCCAGCAGCGTACAACAGGGGGCGTTTGGCTACACCTTC
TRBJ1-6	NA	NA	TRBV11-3	CASSFSTRPQGGKKF	TGTGCCAGCAGCTTCTCGACGAGGCCCCAGGGAGGTAAGAAATTT
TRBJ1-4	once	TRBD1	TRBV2	CASRAGTGGEKLFF	TGTGCCAGCAGGGCCGGGACAGGGGGTGAAAAACTGTTTTTT
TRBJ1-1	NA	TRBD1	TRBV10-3	CAISEGQGLAFF	TGTGCCATCAGTGAGGGACAGGGTTTAGCTTTCTTT
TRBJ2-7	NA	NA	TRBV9	CASSGSPITGPGEQYF	TGTGCCAGCAGCGGATCACCAATCACAGGGCCTGGGGAGCAGTACTTC
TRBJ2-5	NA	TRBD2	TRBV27	CASSSRGLAGGQETQYF	TGTGCCAGCAGTTCCAGAGGACTAGCGGGAGGTCAAGAGACCCAGTACTTC
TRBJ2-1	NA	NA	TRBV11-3	CASSSWLARNEQFF	TGTGCCAGCAGCTCCTGGCTAGCACGAAATGAGCAGTTCTTC
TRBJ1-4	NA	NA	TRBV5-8	CASSPSGQLNEKLFF	TGTGCCAGCAGCCCCTCAGGACAGTTAAATGAAAAACTGTTTTTT
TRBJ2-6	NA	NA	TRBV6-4	CASSEGQGANVLTF	TGTGCCAGCAGTGAGGGGCAAGGGGCCAACGTCCTGACTTTC
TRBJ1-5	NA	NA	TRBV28	CASSPTSGSVQPQHF	TGTGCCAGCAGCCCGACCTCGGGGTCGGTTCAGCCCCAGCATTTT
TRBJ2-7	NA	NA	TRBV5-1	CASSLAGGKGYEQYF	TGCGCCAGCAGCTTGGCGGGGGGCAAGGGGTACGAGCAGTACTTC
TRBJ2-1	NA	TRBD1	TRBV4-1	CASSDRGLDEQFF	TGCGCCAGCAGCGACAGGGGTTTGGATGAGCAGTTCTTC
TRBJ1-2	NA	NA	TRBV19	CASSISPGRRTDGYTF	TGTGCCAGTAGTATAAGCCCTGGGAGACGGACTGATGGCTACACCTTC
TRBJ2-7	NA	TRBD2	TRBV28	CASSLGVVAGVVYEQYF	TGTGCCAGCAGTTTGGGAGTGGTAGCGGGAGTGGTCTACGAGCAGTACTTC
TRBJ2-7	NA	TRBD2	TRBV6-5	CASSSPASGSIYEQYF	TGTGCCAGCAGTTCTCCGGCTAGCGGGAGCATTTACGAGCAGTACTTC
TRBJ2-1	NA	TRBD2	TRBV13	CASSPGLAGGAGQFF	TGTGCCAGCAGCCCAGGACTAGCGGGGGGAGCGGGGCAGTTCTTC
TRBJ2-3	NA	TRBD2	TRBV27	CASKLAGSTDTQYF	TGTGCCAGCAAACTAGCGGGGTCCACAGATACGCAGTATTTT
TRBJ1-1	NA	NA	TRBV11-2	CASSLDRNTEAFF	TGTGCCAGCAGCCTGGACAGAAATACTGAAGCTTTCTTT
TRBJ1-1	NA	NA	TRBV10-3	CAISESLGPERRDTEAFF	TGTGCCATCAGTGAGTCGTTAGGTCCGGAAAGGAGAGACACTGAAGCTTTCTTT
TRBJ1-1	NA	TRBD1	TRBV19	CASSRRQGTLNTEAFF	TGTGCCAGTAGTAGGAGACAGGGGACCCTGAACACTGAAGCTTTCTTT
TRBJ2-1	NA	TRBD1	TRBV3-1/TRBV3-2	CASSQDLTGVDEQFF	TGTGCCAGCAGCCAAGATCTGACAGGGGTCGATGAGCAGTTCTTC